This T cell receptor (beta chain) was recorded in a study of beta chain features in type 1 diabetes. Investigators reverse transcribed all isolated RNA, so they sequenced expressed TCRB transcripts. The repertoire was sequenced with immunoSEQ multiplex PCR; TCRdb's copy has only in-frame clones and lacks some. The table has roughly 140,000 clones, more than 9.5% seen once. From germline, CDR1 is MDHEN and CDR2 SYDVKM. The V gene lost 5 bases and the J gene lost 5 bases, with 15 bases spanning the gap. The length of the CDR3 is 14 residues. The sample comprised central memory CD4+ T cells from blood. The clonotype comes from a man aged 18 to 35 in good health. The chain links TRBV28 to TRBJ1-1; perhaps TRBD1 as D (6 bases). The CDR3 DNA reads TGTGCCAGCAGTCCACCCCAGGGGAGAACTGAAGCTTTCTTT. Amino acids: CASSPPQGRTEAFF.